Given below is one TCR beta chain in context. The CDR3 contains 13 residues. From germline, CDR1 is SNHLY and CDR2 FYNNEI. The ends were cut back, 3 bases at V and 2 bases at J, with 8 bases in the middle. This sample is part of a study of shared clonotypes between healthy human individuals. Assay used: immunoSEQ multiplex PCR; TCRdb lists only in-frame clones, some missing. The sample holds a few million clones; more than 90% are singletons and the top ten take 0.11% to 0.15%. This rearrangement joins TRBV2 to TRBJ2-7; D gene unclear. The sequencing sample was made of naive CD4+ T cells sorted from blood. The subset: CD45RA+ positively selected. This TCR was sampled from a man aged 18 to 35 in good health. The CDR3 DNA sequence: TGTGCCAGCAGTGACAGGTTTACCTACGAGCAGTACTTC. Its protein is CASSDRFTYEQYF.